This T cell receptor beta chain was sequenced in a study of shared clonotypes between healthy human individuals. Of note for this clone: The target antigen is unknown.

Trimming took 3 bases from V and 5 from J; bases not matched to a gene: 7. This CDR3 spans 16 amino acids. Germline V gene lookup returns CDR1 LGHNA and CDR2 YNFKEQ. Broader study findings: Naive CD4 clonotypes were shared across a few donors at roughly 5.3%.

Using immunoSEQ multiplex PCR, the repertoire was profiled, and TCRdb retains in-frame clones only, with some absent. In the table there are approximately 2,000,000 clones, around 92% of which are singletons. Caucasian adults residing in Nashville, Tennessee made up all the donors. The chain combines TRBV4-2 with TRBJ2-1; 10 positions match TRBD2. The specimen was naive CD4+ T cells from PBMCs. Described subset: CD45RA+ positively selected. The receptor comes from a young man in good health. Some clones in this sample may be carry-over from other donors' samples. The CDR3, as DNA: TGTGCCAGCAGCCAGCGGGAACTAGCGGGGCACAATGAGCAGTTCTTC. This encodes CASSQRELAGHNEQFF.